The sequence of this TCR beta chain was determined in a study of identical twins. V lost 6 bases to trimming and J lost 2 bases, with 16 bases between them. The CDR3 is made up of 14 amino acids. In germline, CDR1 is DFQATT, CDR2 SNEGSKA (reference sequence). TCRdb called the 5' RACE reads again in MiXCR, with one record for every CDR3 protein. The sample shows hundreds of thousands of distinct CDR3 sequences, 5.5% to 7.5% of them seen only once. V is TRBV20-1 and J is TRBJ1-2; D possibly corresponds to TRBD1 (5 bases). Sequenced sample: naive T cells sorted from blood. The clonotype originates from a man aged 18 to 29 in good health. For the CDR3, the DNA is TGCAGTGCGTCCGACGGGGAGGGGAACTATGGCTACACCTTC. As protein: CSASDGEGNYGYTF.